The T cell receptor beta chain described here comes from a study of beta chain features in type 1 diabetes. Regarding the study as a whole: Shortening that was moderate but significant affected the TCRB CDR3s of Type 1 diabetes patients in all four CD4+ subsets.

Regarding this clone: Its antigen remains unidentified.

cDNA synthesis used the whole RNA isolate, giving expressed TCRB sequences. Sequencing used immunoSEQ multiplex PCR; TCRdb keeps in-frame clones, though not all of them. Of 300,000 to 350,000 clones in the sample, roughly a tenth were seen once. The CDR3 runs to 12 residues. CDR1 is SGHRS and CDR2 is YFSETQ in the germline V gene. Trimming took off 4 bases at V and 9 bases at J, with 11 bases between the two ends. The sequenced sample consisted of central memory CD4+ T cells from blood. The chain carries TRBV5-1 and TRBJ1-5; D is unclear. The sequence was obtained from a man younger than 45 with type 1 diabetes. As DNA, the CDR3 is TGCGCCAGCAGCGAGGGCACCGGGCCCCAGCATTTT. This encodes CASSEGTGPQHF.